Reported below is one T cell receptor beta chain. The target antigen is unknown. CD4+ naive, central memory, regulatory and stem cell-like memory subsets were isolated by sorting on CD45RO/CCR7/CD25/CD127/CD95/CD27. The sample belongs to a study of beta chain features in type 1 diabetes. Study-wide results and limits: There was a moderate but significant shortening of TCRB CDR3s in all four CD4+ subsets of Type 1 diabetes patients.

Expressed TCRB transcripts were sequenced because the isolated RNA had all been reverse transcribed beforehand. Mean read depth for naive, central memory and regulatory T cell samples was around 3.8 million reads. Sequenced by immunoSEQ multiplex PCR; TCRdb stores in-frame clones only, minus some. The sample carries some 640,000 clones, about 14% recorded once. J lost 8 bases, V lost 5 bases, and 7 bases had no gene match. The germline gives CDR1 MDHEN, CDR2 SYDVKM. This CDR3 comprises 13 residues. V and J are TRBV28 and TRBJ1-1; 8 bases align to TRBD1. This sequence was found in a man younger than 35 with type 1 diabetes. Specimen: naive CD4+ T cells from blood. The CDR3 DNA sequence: TGTGCCAGCAGTGGACAGGGACGGCGGGAAGCTTTCTTT. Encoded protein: CASSGQGRREAFF.